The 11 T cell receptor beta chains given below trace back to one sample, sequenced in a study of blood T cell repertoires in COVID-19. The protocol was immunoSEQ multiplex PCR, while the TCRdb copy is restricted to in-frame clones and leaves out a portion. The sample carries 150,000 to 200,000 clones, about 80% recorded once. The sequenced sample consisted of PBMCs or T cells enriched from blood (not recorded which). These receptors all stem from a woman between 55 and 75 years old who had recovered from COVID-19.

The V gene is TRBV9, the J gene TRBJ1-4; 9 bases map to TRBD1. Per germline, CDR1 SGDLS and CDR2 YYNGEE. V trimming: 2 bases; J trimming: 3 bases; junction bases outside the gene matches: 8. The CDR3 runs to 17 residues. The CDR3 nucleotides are TGTGCCAGCAGCGTCTTAGGGACAGGGCTCGCTAATGAAAAACTGTTTTTT. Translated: CASSVLGTGLANEKLFF.

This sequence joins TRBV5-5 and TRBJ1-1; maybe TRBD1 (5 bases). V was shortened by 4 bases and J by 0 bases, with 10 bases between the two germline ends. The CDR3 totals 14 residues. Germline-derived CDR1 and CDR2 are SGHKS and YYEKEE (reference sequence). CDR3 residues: CASSGGDLNTEAFF. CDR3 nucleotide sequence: TGTGCCAGCAGCGGAGGGGATCTGAACACTGAAGCTTTCTTT.

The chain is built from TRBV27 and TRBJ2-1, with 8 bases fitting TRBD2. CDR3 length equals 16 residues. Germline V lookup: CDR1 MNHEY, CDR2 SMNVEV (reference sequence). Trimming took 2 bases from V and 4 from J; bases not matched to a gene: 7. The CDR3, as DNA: TGTGCCAGCAGTTTAACCTCGCGGGGGGTGTACAATGAGCAGTTCTTC. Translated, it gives CASSLTSRGVYNEQFF.

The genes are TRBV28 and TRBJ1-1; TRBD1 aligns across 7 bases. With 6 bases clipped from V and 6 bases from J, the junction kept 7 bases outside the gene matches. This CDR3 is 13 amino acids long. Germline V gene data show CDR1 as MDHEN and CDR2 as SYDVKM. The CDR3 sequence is CASSRRQGAEAFF. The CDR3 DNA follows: TGTGCCAGCAGCAGAAGACAGGGCGCTGAAGCTTTCTTT. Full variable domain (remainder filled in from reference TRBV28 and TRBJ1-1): DVKVTQSSRYLVKRTGEKVFLECVQDMDHENMFWYRQDPGLGLRLIYFSYDVKMKEKGDIPEGYSVSREKKERFSLILESASTNQTSMYLCASSRRQGAEAFFGQGTRLTVV.

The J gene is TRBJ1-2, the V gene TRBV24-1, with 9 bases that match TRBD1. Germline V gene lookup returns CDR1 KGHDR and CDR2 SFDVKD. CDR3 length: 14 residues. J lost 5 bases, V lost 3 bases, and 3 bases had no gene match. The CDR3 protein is CATSDVTGGYGYTF. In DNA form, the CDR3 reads TGTGCCACCAGTGATGTGACAGGGGGATATGGCTACACCTTC.

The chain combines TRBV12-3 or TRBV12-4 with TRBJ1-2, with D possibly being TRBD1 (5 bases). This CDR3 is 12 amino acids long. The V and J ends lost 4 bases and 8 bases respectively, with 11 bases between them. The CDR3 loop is CASSSQGWGYTF. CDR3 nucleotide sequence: TGTGCCAGCAGTTCCCAGGGTTGGGGCTACACCTTC.

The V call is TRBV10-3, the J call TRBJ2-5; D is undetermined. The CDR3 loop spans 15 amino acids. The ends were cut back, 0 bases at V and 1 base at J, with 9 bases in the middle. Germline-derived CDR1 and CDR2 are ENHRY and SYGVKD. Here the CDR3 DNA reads TGTGCCATCAGTGAGTCGTCCCAGGTCCAAGAGACCCAGTACTTC. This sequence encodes CAISESSQVQETQYF.

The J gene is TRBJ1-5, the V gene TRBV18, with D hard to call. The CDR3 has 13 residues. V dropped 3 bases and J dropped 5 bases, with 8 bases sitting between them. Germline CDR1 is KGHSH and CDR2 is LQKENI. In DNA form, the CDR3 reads TGTGCCAGCTCACCGGGAGTGGATCAGCCCCAGCATTTT. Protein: CASSPGVDQPQHF.

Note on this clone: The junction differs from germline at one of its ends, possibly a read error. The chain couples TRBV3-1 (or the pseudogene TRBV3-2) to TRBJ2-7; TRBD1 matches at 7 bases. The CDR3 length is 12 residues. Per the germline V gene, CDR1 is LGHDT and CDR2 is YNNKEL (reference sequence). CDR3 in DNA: TGTGCCAGCAGCCAAGCCAGGGGGTCGGTAGGGTTC. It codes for CASSQARGSVGF.

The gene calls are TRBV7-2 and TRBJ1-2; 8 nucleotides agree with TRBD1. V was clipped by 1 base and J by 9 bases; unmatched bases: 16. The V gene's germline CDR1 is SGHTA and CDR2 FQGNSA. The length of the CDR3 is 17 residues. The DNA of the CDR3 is TGTGCCAGCAGCTTAGTCGGACAGGGTGCGAAGGGAATGCGCTACACCTTC. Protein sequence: CASSLVGQGAKGMRYTF.

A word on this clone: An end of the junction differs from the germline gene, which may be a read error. The CDR3 region is CRVGGTRGGAYEQYF. CDR3 sequence (DNA): TGCCGCGTGGGGGGGACTCGCGGGGGAGCCTACGAGCAGTACTTC. The chain couples TRBV29-1 to TRBJ2-7; 7 nucleotides line up with TRBD2. The CDR3 consists of 15 residues. CDR1 is SQVTM, CDR2 ANQGSEA, per germline.